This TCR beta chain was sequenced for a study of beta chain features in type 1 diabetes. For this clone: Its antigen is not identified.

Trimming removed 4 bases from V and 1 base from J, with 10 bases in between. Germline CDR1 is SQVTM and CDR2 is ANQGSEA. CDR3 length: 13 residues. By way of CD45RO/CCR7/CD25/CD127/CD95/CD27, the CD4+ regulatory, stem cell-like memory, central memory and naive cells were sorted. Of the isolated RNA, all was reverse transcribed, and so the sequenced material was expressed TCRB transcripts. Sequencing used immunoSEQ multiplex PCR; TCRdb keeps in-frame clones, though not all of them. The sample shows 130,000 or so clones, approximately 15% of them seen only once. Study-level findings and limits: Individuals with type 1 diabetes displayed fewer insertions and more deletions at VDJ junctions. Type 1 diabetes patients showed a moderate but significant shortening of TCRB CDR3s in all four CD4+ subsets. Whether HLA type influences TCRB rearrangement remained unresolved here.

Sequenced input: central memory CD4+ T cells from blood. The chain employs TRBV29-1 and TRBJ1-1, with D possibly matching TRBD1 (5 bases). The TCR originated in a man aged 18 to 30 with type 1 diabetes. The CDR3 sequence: CSVVQGTNTEAFF. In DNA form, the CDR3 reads TGCAGCGTTGTCCAGGGAACGAACACTGAAGCTTTCTTT.